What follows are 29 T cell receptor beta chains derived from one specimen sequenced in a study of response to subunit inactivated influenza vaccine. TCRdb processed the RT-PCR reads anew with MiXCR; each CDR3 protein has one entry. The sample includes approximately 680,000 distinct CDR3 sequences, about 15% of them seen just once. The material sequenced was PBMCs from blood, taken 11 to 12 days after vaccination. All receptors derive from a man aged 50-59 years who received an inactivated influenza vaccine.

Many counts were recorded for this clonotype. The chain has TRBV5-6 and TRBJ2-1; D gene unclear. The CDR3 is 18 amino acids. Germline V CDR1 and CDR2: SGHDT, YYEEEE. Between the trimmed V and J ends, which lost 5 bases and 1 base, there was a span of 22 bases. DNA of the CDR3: TGTGCCAGCAGTTCCACGAGCACGGGTAAGGGTTCCTACAATGAGCAGTTCTTC. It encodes CASSSTSTGKGSYNEQFF. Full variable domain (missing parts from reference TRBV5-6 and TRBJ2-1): DAGVTQSPTHLIKTRGQQVTLRCSPKSGHDTVSWYQQALGQGPQFIFQYYEEEERQRGNFPDRFSGHQFPNYSSELNVNALLLGDSALYLCASSSTSTGKGSYNEQFFGPGTRLTVL.

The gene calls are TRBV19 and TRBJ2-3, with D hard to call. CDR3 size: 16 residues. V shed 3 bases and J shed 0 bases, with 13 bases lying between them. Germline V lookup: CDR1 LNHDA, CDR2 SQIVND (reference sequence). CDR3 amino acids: CASSIGFSSSTDTQYF. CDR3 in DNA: TGTGCCAGTAGTATTGGATTCTCTTCTAGCACAGATACGCAGTATTTT.

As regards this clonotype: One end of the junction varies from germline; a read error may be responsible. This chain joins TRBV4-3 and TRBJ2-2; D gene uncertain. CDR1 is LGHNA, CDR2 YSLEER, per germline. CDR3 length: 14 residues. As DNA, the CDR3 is TGCGCCGGCAGCCAAGTGGCTCGCACCGGGGAGCTGTTTTTT. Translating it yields CAGSQVARTGELFF.

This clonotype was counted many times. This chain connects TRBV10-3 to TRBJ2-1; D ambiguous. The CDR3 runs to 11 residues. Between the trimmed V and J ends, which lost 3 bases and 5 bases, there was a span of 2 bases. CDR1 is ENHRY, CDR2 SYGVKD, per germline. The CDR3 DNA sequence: TGTGCCATCAGTGAAGACAATGAGCAGTTCTTC. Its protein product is CAISEDNEQFF.

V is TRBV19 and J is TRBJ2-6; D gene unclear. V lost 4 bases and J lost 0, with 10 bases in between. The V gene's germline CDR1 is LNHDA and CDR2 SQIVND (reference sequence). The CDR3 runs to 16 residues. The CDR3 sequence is CASSKGPGSGANVLTF. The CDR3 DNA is TGTGCCAGTAGTAAAGGTCCGGGCTCTGGGGCCAACGTCCTGACTTTC.

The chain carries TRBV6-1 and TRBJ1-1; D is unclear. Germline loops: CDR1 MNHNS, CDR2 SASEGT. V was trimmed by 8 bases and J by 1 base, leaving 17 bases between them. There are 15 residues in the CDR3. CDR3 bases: TGTGCCAGCGCCACCGGTACAAGGTCGAACACTGAAGCTTTCTTT. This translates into CASATGTRSNTEAFF.

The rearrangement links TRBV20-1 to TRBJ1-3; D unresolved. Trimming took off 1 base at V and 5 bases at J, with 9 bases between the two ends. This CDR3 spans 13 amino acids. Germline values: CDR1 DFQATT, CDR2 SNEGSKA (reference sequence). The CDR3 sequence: CSARVVNRNTIYF. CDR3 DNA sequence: TGCAGTGCTAGAGTTGTCAACCGAAACACCATATATTTT.

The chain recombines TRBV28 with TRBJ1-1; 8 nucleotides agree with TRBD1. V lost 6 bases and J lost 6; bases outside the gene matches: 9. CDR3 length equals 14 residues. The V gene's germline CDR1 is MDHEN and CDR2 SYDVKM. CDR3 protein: CASRDRGAIPEAFF. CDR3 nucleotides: TGTGCCAGCAGAGACAGGGGCGCCATCCCTGAAGCTTTCTTT.

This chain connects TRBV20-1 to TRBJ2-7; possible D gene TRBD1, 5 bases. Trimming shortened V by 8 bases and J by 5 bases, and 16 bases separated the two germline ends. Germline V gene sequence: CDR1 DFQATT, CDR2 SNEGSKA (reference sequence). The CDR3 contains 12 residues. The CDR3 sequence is CSFQGGVHEQYF. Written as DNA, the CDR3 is TGCAGTTTCCAGGGTGGGGTCCACGAGCAGTACTTC.

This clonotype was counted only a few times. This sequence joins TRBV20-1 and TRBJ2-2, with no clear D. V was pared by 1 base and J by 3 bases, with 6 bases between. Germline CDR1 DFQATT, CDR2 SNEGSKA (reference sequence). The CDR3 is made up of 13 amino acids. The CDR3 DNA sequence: TGCAGTGCTAGAGGTCCACACACCGGGGAGCTGTTTTTT. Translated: CSARGPHTGELFF.

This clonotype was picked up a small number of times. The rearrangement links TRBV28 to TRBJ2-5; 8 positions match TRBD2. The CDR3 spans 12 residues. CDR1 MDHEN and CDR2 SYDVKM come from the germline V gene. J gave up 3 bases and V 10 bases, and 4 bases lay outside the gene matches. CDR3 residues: CAISGTEETQYF. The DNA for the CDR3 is TGTGCCATTAGCGGGACCGAAGAGACCCAGTACTTC.

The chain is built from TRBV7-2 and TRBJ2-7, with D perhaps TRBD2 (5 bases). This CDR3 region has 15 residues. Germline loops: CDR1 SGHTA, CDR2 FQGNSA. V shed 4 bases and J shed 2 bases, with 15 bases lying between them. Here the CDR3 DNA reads TGTGCCAGCAGCTCAGCCCCCGGGGTGCCCTACGAGCAGTACTTC. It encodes CASSSAPGVPYEQYF.

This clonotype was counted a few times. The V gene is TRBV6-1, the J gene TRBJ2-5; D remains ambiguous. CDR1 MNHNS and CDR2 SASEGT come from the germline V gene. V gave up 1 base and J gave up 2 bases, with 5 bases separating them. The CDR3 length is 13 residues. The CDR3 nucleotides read TGTGCCAGCAGTGAAGGGATTCAAGAGACCCAGTACTTC. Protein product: CASSEGIQETQYF.

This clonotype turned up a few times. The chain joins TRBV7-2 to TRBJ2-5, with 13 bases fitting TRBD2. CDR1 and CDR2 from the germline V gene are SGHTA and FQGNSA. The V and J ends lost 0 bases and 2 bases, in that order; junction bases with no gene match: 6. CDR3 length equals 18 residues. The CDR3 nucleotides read TGTGCCAGCAGCTTAGCGTTGACTAGCGGGGGGCTACAAGAGACCCAGTACTTC. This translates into CASSLALTSGGLQETQYF.

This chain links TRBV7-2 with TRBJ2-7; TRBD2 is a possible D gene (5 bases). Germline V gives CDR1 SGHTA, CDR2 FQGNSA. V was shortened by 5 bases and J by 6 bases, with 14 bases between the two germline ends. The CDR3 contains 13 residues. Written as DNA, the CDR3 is TGTGCCAGCAGCACTAGTGGGGTCTCCGAGCAGTACTTC. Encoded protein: CASSTSGVSEQYF.

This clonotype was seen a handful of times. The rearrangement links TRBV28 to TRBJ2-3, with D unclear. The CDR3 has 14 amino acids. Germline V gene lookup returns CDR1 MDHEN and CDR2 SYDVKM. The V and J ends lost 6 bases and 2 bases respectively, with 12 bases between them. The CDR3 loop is CASSPPGTTDTQYF. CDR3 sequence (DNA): TGTGCCAGCAGCCCACCCGGAACCACAGATACGCAGTATTTT.

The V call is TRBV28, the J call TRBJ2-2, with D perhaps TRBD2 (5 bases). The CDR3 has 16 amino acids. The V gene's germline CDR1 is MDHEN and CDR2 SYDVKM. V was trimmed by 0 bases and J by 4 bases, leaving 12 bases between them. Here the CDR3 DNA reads TGTGCCAGCAGTTTATGGGTCATGAGCGGCACCGGGGAGCTGTTTTTT. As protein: CASSLWVMSGTGELFF.

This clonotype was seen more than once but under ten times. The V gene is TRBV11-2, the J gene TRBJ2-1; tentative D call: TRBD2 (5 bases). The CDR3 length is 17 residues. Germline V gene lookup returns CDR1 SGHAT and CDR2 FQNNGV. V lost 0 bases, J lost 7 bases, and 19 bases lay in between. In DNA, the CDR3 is TGTGCCAGCAGCTTAGATCTATGGGCTAGCACCCGAAATGAGCAGTTCTTC. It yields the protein CASSLDLWASTRNEQFF.

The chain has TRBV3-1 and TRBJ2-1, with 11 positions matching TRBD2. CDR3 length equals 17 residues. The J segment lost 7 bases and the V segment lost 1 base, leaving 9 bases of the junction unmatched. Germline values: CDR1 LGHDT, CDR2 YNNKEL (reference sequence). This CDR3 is CASSQVGLAASPNEQFF. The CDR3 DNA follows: TGTGCCAGCAGCCAAGTGGGACTAGCGGCCAGCCCAAATGAGCAGTTCTTC.

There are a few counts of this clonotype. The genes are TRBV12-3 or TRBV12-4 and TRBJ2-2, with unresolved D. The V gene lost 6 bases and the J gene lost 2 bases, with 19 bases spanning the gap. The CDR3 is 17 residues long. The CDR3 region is CASSKQGRRTNTGELFF. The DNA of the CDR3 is TGTGCCAGCAGCAAACAAGGTCGCAGGACCAACACCGGGGAGCTGTTTTTT.

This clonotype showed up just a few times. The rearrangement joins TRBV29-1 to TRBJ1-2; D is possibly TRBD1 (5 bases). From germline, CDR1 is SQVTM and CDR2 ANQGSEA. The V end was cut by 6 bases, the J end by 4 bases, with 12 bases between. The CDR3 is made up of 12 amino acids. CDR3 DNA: TGCAGCGTGCGGGACCAGATCTATGGCTACACCTTC. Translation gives CSVRDQIYGYTF.

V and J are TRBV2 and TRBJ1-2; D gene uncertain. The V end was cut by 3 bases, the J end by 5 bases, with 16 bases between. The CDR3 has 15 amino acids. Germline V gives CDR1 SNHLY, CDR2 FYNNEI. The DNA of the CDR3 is TGTGCCAGCAGTGAGGTCAGAGGATATGTTTATGGCTACACCTTC. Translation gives CASSEVRGYVYGYTF.

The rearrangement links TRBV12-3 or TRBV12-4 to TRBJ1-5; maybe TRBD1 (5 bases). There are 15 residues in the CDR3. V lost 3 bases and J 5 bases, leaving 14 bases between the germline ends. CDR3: CASSFFGGTDQPQHF. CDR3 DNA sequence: TGTGCCAGCAGTTTTTTCGGGGGAACGGATCAGCCCCAGCATTTT.

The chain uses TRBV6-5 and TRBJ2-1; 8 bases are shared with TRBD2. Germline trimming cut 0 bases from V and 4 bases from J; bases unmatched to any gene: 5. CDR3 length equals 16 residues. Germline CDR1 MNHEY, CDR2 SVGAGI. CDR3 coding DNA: TGTGCCAGCAGTTACTCGATGGCGGGGGGATACAATGAGCAGTTCTTC. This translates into CASSYSMAGGYNEQFF.

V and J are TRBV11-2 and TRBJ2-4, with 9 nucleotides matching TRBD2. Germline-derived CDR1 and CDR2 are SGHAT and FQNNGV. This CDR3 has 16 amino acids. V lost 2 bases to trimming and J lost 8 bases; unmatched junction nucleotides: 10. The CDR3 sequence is CASSLLAGGPAHIQYF. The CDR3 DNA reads TGTGCCAGCAGCTTACTGGCGGGAGGGCCCGCTCACATTCAGTACTTC.

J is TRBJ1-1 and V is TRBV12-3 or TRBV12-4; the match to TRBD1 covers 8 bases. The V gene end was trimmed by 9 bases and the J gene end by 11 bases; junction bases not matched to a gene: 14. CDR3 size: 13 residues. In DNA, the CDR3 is TGTGCCAGTAAGGACAGGGTCGACCCTCGGGCTTTCTTT. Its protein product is CASKDRVDPRAFF.

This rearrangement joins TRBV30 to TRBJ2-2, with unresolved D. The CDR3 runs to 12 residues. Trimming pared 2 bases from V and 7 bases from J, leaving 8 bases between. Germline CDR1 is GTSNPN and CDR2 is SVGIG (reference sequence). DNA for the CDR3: TGTGCCTGGAGTATCGGACGCGGGGAGCTGTTTTTT. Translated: CAWSIGRGELFF.

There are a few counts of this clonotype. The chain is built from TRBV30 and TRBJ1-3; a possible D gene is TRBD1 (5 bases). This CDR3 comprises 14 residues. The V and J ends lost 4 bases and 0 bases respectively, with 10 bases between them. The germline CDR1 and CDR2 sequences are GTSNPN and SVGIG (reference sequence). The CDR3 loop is CAWTQGISGNTIYF. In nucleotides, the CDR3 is TGTGCCTGGACTCAGGGAATCTCTGGAAACACCATATATTTT.

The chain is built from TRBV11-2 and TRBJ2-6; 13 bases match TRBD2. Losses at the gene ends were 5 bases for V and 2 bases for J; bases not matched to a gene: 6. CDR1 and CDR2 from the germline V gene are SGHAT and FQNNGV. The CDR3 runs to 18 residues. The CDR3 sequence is CASSGLAGVSAGANVLTF. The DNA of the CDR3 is TGTGCCAGCAGCGGACTAGCGGGAGTGTCGGCTGGGGCCAACGTCCTGACTTTC.